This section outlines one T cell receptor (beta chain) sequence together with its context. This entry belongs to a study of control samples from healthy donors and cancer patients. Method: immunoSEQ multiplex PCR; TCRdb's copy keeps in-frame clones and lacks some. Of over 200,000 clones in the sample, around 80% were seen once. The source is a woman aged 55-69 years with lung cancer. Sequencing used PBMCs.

DNA for the CDR3: TGCGCCAGCGCTATGTCTGGATATCAAGAGACCCAGTACTTC. Its translation: CASAMSGYQETQYF. V is TRBV5-1 and J is TRBJ2-5; D unclear. The CDR3 runs 14 residues. Trimming removed 7 bases at V and 2 bases at J, with 15 bases between. CDR1 and CDR2 from the germline V gene are SGHRS and YFSETQ.